This TCR beta chain was recovered during a study of shared clonotypes between healthy human individuals. Whole-study results and caveats: With few donors, the genetic and exposure-history diversity represented was limited.

To note about this clone: Its antigen remains unidentified.

Assay used: immunoSEQ multiplex PCR; TCRdb lists only in-frame clones, some missing. The sample carries around 510,000 clones, around 81% recorded once. This CDR3 has 16 residues. Looked up from germline, CDR1 is LGHNA and CDR2 is YSLEER. J gave up 2 bases and V 0 bases, and 2 bases lay outside the gene matches. The receptor's source is a woman aged 35 to 49 in good health. Some clones in this sample may be carry-over from other donors' samples. The sample taken for sequencing was PBMCs. The chain carries TRBV4-3 and TRBJ2-7, with 12 nucleotides matching TRBD2. The CDR3 sequence: CASSQDSSGRAYEQYF. The CDR3 DNA follows: TGCGCCAGCAGCCAAGATTCTAGCGGGAGGGCCTACGAGCAGTACTTC.